Given below is one T cell receptor beta chain in context. This specimen belongs to a study of Tregs in tolerant kidney transplant recipients. Overall study: Mixed chimerism was transient after nonmyeloablative marrow transplants from related graft donors.

TCRdb's table, derived via immunoSEQ multiplex PCR, lists solely in-frame clones and lacks some. Found here are 110,000 or so clones, around 87% of them singletons; the top ten hold approximately 0.3%. CD4+CD25+CD127- Tregs, CD4+CD25- non-Tregs, CD4 and CD8 cells were sorted. The sequenced sample was CD4+ T cells from blood, obtained before the transplant. This clonotype was obtained from a human donor who received a combined kidney and bone marrow transplant.

The CDR3 sequence: CASSHKTGTGFSQNAGGRYEQYF. For the CDR3, the DNA is TGTGCCAGCTCACACAAAACCGGGACAGGGTTTTCTCAGAATGCGGGGGGGCGCTACGAGCAGTACTTC. The chain recombines TRBV18 with TRBJ2-7, with D tentatively TRBD1 or TRBD2 (9 bases each). Germline CDR1 is KGHSH and CDR2 is LQKENI. Trimming took 4 bases from V and 3 from J, leaving 40 bases between them. CDR3 length: 23 residues.